The rows below give T cell receptor beta chains drawn from one sample of a study of identical twins. TCRdb analysed the 5' RACE reads with MiXCR anew, one entry per CDR3 protein. This table has around 1.7 million distinct CDR3 sequences, about 32% appearing once. The sequenced sample consisted of cord blood. Every receptor here comes from a newborn girl in good health. The CDR3 runs from the conserved cysteine through the conserved F or W. Each record gives: J gene, D gene, clone size, V gene, CDR3 DNA, CDR3 protein. D genes are given only for firm matches. Part of the rows lack a size; the others show once, few, many or a class for expanded clones.

TRBJ2-7,TRBD2,.,TRBV2,TGTGCCAGCAGGCCTAGCGGGCAATCCTACGAGCAGTACTTC,CASRPSGQSYEQYF
TRBJ2-5,.,.,TRBV27,TGTGCCAGCAGTTTGAGGATAAGCTCCTACAATGAGCAGTACTTC,CASSLRISSYNEQYF
TRBJ2-5,.,few,TRBV7-2,TGTGCCAGCAGCGGCTCGGTAAAAGAGACCCAGTACTTC,CASSGSVKETQYF
TRBJ2-5,.,few,TRBV7-6,TGTGCCAGCAGCTTACAGGGATACGCGGGGGGACAGACTCTCGTCAAAGAGACCCAGTACTTC,CASSLQGYAGGQTLVKETQYF
TRBJ2-2,.,.,TRBV19,TGTGCCAGTAGTTGGACCCAGAACACCGGGGAGCTGTTTTTT,CASSWTQNTGELFF
TRBJ2-7,.,.,TRBV21-1,TGTGCCAGCAGCAAACAAGGGGGGAGCTCCTACGAGCAGTACTTC,CASSKQGGSSYEQYF
TRBJ1-1,.,.,TRBV5-1,TGCGCCAGCAGCTTGGTGGTCGACACTGAAGCTTTCTTT,CASSLVVDTEAFF
TRBJ1-2,.,few,TRBV4-1,TGCGCCAGCAGCCAACCAACAGTAAACTATGGCTACACCTTC,CASSQPTVNYGYTF
TRBJ1-2,.,.,TRBV27,TGTGCCAGCAGTTTTATCGGCAGGGACTATGGCTACACCTTC,CASSFIGRDYGYTF
TRBJ2-3,.,.,TRBV6-5,TGTGCCAGCAGTTACTCGCCCCACAGGGGAGGGAGCACAGATACGCAGTATTTT,CASSYSPHRGGSTDTQYF
TRBJ2-7,.,once,TRBV27,TGTGCCGGCAGTTTTTCCCGGACTCATTACGAGCAGTACTTC,CAGSFSRTHYEQYF
TRBJ2-1,.,few,TRBV4-1,TGCGCCAGCAGACGAATCAGCGTTGTTGGAGGCGCCTCCTACAATGAGCAGTTCTTC,CASRRISVVGGASYNEQFF
TRBJ2-3,.,.,TRBV11-2,TGTGCCAGCAGCTTATCATGGGGGCAGGGCACAGATACGCAGTATTTT,CASSLSWGQGTDTQYF
TRBJ2-1,TRBD2,.,TRBV2,TGTGCCAGCAGTGATAGCGGGGGGGCTATCAATGAGCAGTTCTTC,CASSDSGGAINEQFF
TRBJ2-5,.,few,TRBV6-5,TGTGCCAGCAGTTACTCTGGGGGAGAACAAGAGACCCAGTACTTC,CASSYSGGEQETQYF
TRBJ2-1,TRBD1,few,TRBV29-1,TGCAGCGTTGAAACCGGACAGGGTTACAATGAGCAGTTCTTC,CSVETGQGYNEQFF
TRBJ2-1,TRBD2,.,TRBV20-1,TGCAGTGCTAGAGATGGCACTAGCGGGGGCGATGAGCAGTTCTTC,CSARDGTSGGDEQFF
TRBJ1-2,.,.,TRBV4-1,TGCGCCAGCAGCCGAAGGCTGGTCTATGGCTACACCTTC,CASSRRLVYGYTF
TRBJ1-1,.,.,TRBV5-8,TGTGCCAGCAGCTTTTGGGGGCGCGCGAACACTGAAGCTTTCTTT,CASSFWGRANTEAFF
TRBJ2-3,TRBD2,few,TRBV7-9,TGTGCCAGCAGCCACGCGGGAGGTCCAGATACGCAGTATTTT,CASSHAGGPDTQYF
TRBJ2-7,TRBD2,once,TRBV4-2,TGTGCCAGCAGCCAACGGAGTAGCGGGGGGACCTGGAGCTCCTACAATGAGCAGTACTTC,CASSQRSSGGTWSSYNEQYF
TRBJ2-1,.,few,TRBV28,TGTGCCAGCATCCCCTGGGGGATTTTTGGCAATGAGCAGTTCTTC,CASIPWGIFGNEQFF
TRBJ2-2,.,.,TRBV6-1,TGTGCCAGCAACTCCGGCGTGAACACCGGGGAGCTGTTTTTT,CASNSGVNTGELFF
TRBJ2-7,.,.,TRBV6-5,TGTGCCAGCAGTTACTCGAACAGGGTGCTATATGGCGAGCAGTACTTC,CASSYSNRVLYGEQYF